This T cell receptor beta chain was recorded in a study of T cells in tumors after PD-1 blockade. Study-wide findings and caveats: Peripheral recruitment is suggested, as some novel exhausted tumor clones were in pre-treatment blood.

Assay used: immunoSEQ multiplex PCR; TCRdb lists only in-frame clones, some missing. The sample lists 13,000 to 15,000 clones, 65% to 70% occurring once. Site-matched primary tumor biopsies were taken before and after PD-1 blockade. Tumor or blood genomic DNA was sequenced, with inputs of about 550 ng to 6,004 ng. About this clone: Its cognate antigen is unknown.

Trimming took 1 base from V and 7 from J; bases not matched to a gene: 0. Per the germline V gene, CDR1 is SGHVS and CDR2 is FNYEAQ. This CDR3 has 14 residues. The clonotype comes from a human donor with cutaneous squamous cell carcinoma. The chain recombines TRBV7-6 with TRBJ1-4, with 10 bases fitting TRBD1. The specimen comprised tumor tissue, sampled after anti-PD-1 treatment. CDR3 DNA sequence: TGTGCCAGCAGCTTAGGGACAGGGGGTGAAAAACTGTTTTTT. This gives the protein CASSLGTGGEKLFF.